The rows below give T cell receptor beta chains drawn from one sample of a study of tumor-infiltrating T cells and Merkel cell polyomavirus. Only in-frame clones appear in the TCRdb table, and some are missing; sequencing was by immunoSEQ multiplex PCR. The table shows about 25,000 clones, with nearly 90% occurring only once. Input material: lymph node tissue. The receptors here all came from a man aged 50 to 60 with Merkel cell carcinoma. Both conserved end residues are part of each CDR3. A D gene is named only where the DNA matches it firmly. Not all rows give a size; the values are once, few, many and, for expanded clones, a class.

j_call d_call clone_size v_call cdr3_aa cdr3_nt
TRBJ1-5 - - TRBV18 CASSPQDSNQPQHF TGTGCCAGCTCACCTCAGGATAGCAATCAGCCCCAGCATTTT
TRBJ2-3 - - TRBV5-1 CASSRGTDTQYF TGCGCCAGCAGCAGAGGGACAGATACGCAGTATTTT
TRBJ2-7 TRBD2 once TRBV9 CASSVGTSGLGSSEQYF TGTGCCAGCAGCGTAGGGACTAGCGGTCTGGGGTCTTCCGAGCAGTACTTC
TRBJ1-4 TRBD1 - TRBV19 CASGDRVNEKLFF TGTGCCAGCGGCGACAGGGTTAATGAAAAACTGTTTTTT
TRBJ1-2 - - TRBV28 CASSGNYGYTF TGTGCCAGCTCGGGAAACTATGGCTACACCTTC
TRBJ2-2 - - TRBV6-5 CASSYSSGYTGELFF TGTGCTAGCAGTTACTCATCCGGGTACACCGGGGAGCTGTTTTTT
TRBJ2-1 - - TRBV5-6 CASSAQGGSPYNEQFF TGTGCCAGCAGCGCACAGGGGGGGAGTCCTTACAATGAGCAGTTCTTC
TRBJ1-2 TRBD1 - TRBV5-3 CARSLGQGGDGYTF TGTGCCAGAAGCCTAGGACAGGGAGGGGATGGCTACACCTTC
TRBJ2-7 TRBD2 few TRBV7-2 CASSLSSGGSEQYF TGTGCCAGCAGCTTATCTAGCGGCGGTTCTGAGCAGTACTTC
TRBJ2-6 - - TRBV5-4 CASRSGSAAGANVLTF TGTGCCAGCAGGTCCGGGAGCGCGGCCGGGGCCAACGTCCTGACTTTC
TRBJ2-1 TRBD2 - TRBV4-2 CASSQDRGLAGNEQFF TGTGCCAGCAGCCAAGATAGGGGACTAGCGGGCAATGAGCAGTTCTTC
TRBJ1-1 - - TRBV11-2 CASSLGTAEAFF TGTGCCAGCAGCTTAGGTACAGCTGAAGCTTTCTTT
TRBJ2-1 - - TRBV7-9 CASSPSGGSSYNEQFF TGTGCCAGCAGTCCAAGCGGAGGCAGCTCCTACAATGAGCAGTTCTTC
TRBJ2-1 - - TRBV4-3 CASSQVGSGYNEQFF TGCGCCAGCAGCCAAGTTGGGTCGGGTTACAATGAGCAGTTCTTC
TRBJ1-1 - - TRBV18 CASSPLGALNTEAFF TGTGCCAGCTCACCATTGGGGGCGTTGAACACTGAAGCTTTCTTT
TRBJ1-6 - few TRBV6-5 CASSYGSSPLHF TGTGCCAGCAGTTACGGTAGTTCACCCCTCCACTTT
TRBJ2-7 TRBD1 - TRBV5-4 CASSLGRGQHEQYF TGTGCCAGCAGCTTGGGTAGGGGGCAACACGAGCAGTACTTC
TRBJ2-5 - once TRBV5-1 CASRGGAAVQETQYF TGCGCCAGCAGGGGCGGGGCGGCAGTACAAGAGACCCAGTACTTC
TRBJ2-7 TRBD2 - TRBV7-2 CASSSLAGVYEQYF TGTGCCAGCAGCTCCTTAGCGGGAGTCTACGAGCAGTACTTC
TRBJ2-3 - - TRBV10-3 CAISGQTGTWDTQYF TGTGCCATCAGTGGCCAGACGGGAACTTGGGATACGCAGTATTTT
TRBJ2-7 TRBD2 - TRBV19 CASSRGLAGANSYEQYF TGTGCCAGTAGTAGGGGACTAGCGGGGGCGAACTCCTACGAGCAGTACTTC
TRBJ1-2 - few TRBV19 CASSISAGAGNYGYTF TGTGCCAGTAGTATATCAGCGGGGGCTGGAAACTATGGCTACACCTTC
TRBJ2-5 TRBD2 - TRBV5-4 CASSLVAGGGEETQYF TGTGCCAGCAGCTTGGTAGCGGGAGGGGGGGAAGAGACCCAGTACTTC
TRBJ1-4 - - TRBV25-1 CASSGRTGEKLFF TGTGCCAGCAGTGGGCGGACTGGGGAAAAACTGTTTTTT
TRBJ2-7 - - TRBV6-5 CASSYRPGPLHYEQYF TGTGCCAGCAGTTATCGACCGGGTCCTCTTCACTACGAGCAGTACTTC
TRBJ2-6 - - TRBV18 CASSPRYSGANVLTF TGTGCCAGCTCACCACGCTACTCTGGGGCCAACGTCCTGACTTTC
TRBJ1-2 - - TRBV6-5 CASSYSGRALYGYTF TGTGCCAGCAGTTACTCGGGCAGGGCCCTCTATGGCTACACCTTC
TRBJ2-2 - - TRBV7-3 CASSAGTANTGELFF TGTGCCAGCAGCGCCGGGACTGCGAACACCGGGGAGCTGTTTTTT
TRBJ1-2 - - TRBV7-3 CASSSDPGRAGGYTF TGTGCCAGCAGCTCAGACCCGGGGAGAGCGGGTGGCTACACCTTC
TRBJ2-3 TRBD2 - TRBV4-1 CASSQIGLAPDTQYF TGCGCCAGCAGCCAGATAGGACTAGCGCCAGATACGCAGTATTTT
TRBJ2-1 - few TRBV5-1 CASSLEAGFTYNEQFF TGCGCCAGCAGCTTGGAGGCGGGATTCACCTACAATGAGCAGTTCTTC
TRBJ2-5 - few TRBV1 CTSSHCPGGWTGRDRRETQYF TGCACCAGCAGCCACTGCCCTGGCGGCTGGACAGGGAGGGATCGGAGGGAGACCCAGTACTTC
TRBJ2-7 TRBD1 - TRBV6-5 CASTHGQGAYEQYF TGTGCCAGCACCCACGGGCAGGGGGCATACGAGCAGTACTTC
TRBJ1-2 - - TRBV19 CASNPGNYGYTF TGTGCCAGTAATCCAGGGAACTATGGCTACACCTTC
TRBJ1-2 TRBD1 - TRBV18 CASSPRDSRSNYGYTF TGTGCCAGCTCACCACGGGACAGCCGGTCTAACTATGGCTACACCTTC
TRBJ2-7 TRBD1 - TRBV5-4 CASSPTSGTGGEQYF TGTGCCAGCAGCCCGACATCCGGGACAGGGGGCGAGCAGTACTTC
TRBJ1-2 - - TRBV27 CASSLGGSYGYTF TGTGCCAGCAGTTTGGGAGGGTCCTATGGCTACACCTTC
TRBJ2-3 TRBD2 - TRBV11-3 CASSISGGSTDTQYF TGTGCCAGCAGCATTAGCGGGGGTAGCACAGATACGCAGTATTTT
TRBJ2-5 TRBD2 - TRBV4-1 CASSQEGASGIGETQYF TGCGCCAGCAGCCAAGAGGGGGCTAGCGGGATAGGAGAGACCCAGTACTTC